This T cell receptor (beta chain) was identified during a study of Ad26.COV2.S vaccination and SARS-CoV-2 variants. Overall study results and limits: Higher spike-specific TCR breadth was found in vaccine recipients than in placebo recipients.

Indicated treatment: roughly 20 received Ad26.COV2.S at low or high dose, single or two shots; about five received placebo; per-sample allocation not given. Sampling took place 63 days after the first vaccine or placebo injection. An Ad26 vector expressing Wuhan-strain SARS-CoV-2 spike served as the vaccine. As to this clone: Its cognate antigen is unknown.

The germline gives CDR1 SEHNR, CDR2 FQNEAQ (reference sequence). The CDR3 consists of 14 residues. Trimming cost V 1 base and J 3 bases, with 8 bases left between them. Method: immunoSEQ multiplex PCR; TCRdb's copy keeps in-frame clones and lacks some. The data show approximately 460,000 clones, with roughly nine tenths seen just once and about 1.7% held by the top ten. The material was peripheral blood, obtained in a trial of Ad26.COV2.S vaccine versus placebo. This TCR derives from a person aged 18 to 59 who received the Ad26.COV2.S COVID-19 vaccine or a placebo. V usage is TRBV7-9 and J usage is TRBJ2-3; D not certain. For the CDR3, the DNA is TGTGCCAGCAGCTTAGTTCTGGCGACAGATACGCAGTATTTT. Translating it yields CASSLVLATDTQYF.